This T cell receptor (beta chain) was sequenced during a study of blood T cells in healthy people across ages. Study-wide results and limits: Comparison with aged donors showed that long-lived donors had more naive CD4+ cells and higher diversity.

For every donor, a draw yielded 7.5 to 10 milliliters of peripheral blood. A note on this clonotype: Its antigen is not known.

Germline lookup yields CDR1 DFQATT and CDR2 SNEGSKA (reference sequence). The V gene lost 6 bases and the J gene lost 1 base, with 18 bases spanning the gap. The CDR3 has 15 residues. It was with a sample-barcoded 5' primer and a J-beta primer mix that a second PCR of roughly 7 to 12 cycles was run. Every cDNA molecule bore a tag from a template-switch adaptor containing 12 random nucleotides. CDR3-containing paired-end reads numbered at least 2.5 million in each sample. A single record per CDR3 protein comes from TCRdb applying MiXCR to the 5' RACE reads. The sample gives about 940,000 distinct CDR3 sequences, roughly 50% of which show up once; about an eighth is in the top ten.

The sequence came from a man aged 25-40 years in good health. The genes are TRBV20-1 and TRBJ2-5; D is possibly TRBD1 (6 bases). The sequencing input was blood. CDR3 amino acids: CSATMGALTQETQYF. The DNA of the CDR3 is TGCAGTGCCACCATGGGGGCCTTAACCCAAGAGACCCAGTACTTC.